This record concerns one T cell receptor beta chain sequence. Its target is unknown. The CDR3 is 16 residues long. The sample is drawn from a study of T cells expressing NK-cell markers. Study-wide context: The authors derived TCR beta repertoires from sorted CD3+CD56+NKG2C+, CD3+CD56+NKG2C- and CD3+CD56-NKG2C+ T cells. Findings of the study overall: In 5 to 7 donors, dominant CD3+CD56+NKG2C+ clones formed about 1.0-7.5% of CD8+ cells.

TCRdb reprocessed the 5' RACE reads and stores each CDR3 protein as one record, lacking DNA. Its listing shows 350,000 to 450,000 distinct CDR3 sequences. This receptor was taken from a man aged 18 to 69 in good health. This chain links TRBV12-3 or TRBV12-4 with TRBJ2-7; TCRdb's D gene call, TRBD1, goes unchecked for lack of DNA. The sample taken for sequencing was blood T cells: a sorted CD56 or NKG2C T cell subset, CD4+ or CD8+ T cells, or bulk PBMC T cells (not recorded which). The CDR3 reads CASSLRPRGQGSEQYF.